This T cell receptor beta chain originates from a study of blood T cell repertoires in COVID-19. Study at large: Some COVID-19 samples were acute and others convalescent; all came from the United States, Italy and Spain. Sources were T cells, B-cell-depleted T cells, or PBMCs; the material itself was cDNA or gDNA.

In the original processing: Nucleated cell counts were estimated from reference gene primer amplification. Measured with immunoSEQ multiplex PCR; TCRdb has only the in-frame clones, and not every one. That table gives V, J and clone size, and the DNA gave D and trimming. The sample records roughly 48,000 clones, about nine tenths being singletons. Sequenced sample: peripheral blood. The receptor was isolated from a human donor in a cohort sampled during active COVID-19.

CDR3 DNA sequence: TGTGCCAGTAGTATCGGCGGGTTCACAGATACGCAGTATTTT. As protein: CASSIGGFTDTQYF. The J gene is TRBJ2-3, the V gene TRBV19; tentative D call: TRBD2 (5 bases). Between the trimmed V and J ends, which lost 3 bases and 2 bases, there was a span of 9 bases. The CDR3 is 14 residues long. The germline V gene has CDR1 LNHDA and CDR2 SQIVND (reference sequence).